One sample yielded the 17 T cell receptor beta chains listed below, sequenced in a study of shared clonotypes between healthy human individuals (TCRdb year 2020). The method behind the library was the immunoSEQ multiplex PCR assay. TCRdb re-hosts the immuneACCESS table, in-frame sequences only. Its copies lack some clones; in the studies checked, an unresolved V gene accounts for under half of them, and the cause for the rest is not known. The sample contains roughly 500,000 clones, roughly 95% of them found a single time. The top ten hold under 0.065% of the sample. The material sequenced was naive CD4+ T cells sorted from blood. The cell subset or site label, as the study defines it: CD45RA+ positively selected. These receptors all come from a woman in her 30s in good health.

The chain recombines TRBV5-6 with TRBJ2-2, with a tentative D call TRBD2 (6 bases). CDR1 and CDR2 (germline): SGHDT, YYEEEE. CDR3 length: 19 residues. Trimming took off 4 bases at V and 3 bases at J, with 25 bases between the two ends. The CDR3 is CASSIDNGRIRRDTGELFF. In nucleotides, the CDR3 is TGTGCCAGCAGCATAGATAACGGGAGAATTAGAAGGGACACCGGGGAGCTGTTTTTT.

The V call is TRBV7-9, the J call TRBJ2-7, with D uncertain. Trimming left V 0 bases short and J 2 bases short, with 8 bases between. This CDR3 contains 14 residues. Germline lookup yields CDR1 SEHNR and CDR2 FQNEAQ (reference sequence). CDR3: CASSLAGSPYEQYF. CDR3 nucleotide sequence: TGTGCCAGCAGCTTAGCTGGATCCCCCTACGAGCAGTACTTC.

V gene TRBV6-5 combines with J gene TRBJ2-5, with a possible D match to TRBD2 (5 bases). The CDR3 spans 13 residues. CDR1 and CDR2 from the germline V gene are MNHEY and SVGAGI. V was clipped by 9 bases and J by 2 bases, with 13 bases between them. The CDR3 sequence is CASLRGPQETQYF. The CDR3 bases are TGTGCCAGTCTGAGAGGGCCTCAAGAGACCCAGTACTTC.

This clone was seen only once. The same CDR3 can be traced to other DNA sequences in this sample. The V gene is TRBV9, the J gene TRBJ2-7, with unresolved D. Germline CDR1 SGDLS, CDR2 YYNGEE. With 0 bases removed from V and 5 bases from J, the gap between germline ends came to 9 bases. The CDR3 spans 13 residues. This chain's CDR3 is CASSVGLLDEQYF. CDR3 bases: TGTGCCAGCAGCGTAGGACTGTTGGACGAGCAGTACTTC.

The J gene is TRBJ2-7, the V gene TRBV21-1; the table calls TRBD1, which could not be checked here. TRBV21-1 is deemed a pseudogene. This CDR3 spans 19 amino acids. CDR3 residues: CASSKVEAGIPPSSYEQYF. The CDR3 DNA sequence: TGTGCCAGCAGCAAAGTTGAGGCAGGGATCCCTCCGTCGTCCTACGAGCAGTACTTC.

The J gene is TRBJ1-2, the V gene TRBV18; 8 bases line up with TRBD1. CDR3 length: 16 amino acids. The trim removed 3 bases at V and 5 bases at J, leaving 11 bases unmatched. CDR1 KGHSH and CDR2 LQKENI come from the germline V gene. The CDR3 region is CASSPGTGGGWYGYTF. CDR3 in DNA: TGTGCCAGCTCACCTGGGACAGGAGGAGGGTGGTATGGCTACACCTTC.

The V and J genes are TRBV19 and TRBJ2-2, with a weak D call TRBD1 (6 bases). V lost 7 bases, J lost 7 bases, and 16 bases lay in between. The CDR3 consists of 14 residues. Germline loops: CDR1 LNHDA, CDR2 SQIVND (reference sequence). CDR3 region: CASKITGSSGELFF. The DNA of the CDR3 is TGTGCCAGTAAAATTACAGGGTCCAGCGGGGAGCTGTTTTTT.

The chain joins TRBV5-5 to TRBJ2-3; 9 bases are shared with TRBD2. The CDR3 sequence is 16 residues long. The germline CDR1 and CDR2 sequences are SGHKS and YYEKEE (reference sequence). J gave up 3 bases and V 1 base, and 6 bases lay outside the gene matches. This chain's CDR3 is CASSLRLAEITDTQYF. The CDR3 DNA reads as TGTGCCAGCAGCTTGCGACTAGCGGAGATAACAGATACGCAGTATTTT.

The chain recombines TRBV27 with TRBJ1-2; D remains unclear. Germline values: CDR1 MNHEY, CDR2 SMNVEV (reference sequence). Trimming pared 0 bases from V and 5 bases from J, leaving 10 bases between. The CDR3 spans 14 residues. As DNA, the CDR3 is TGTGCCAGCAGTTTATCGTTTACAGCATATGGCTACACCTTC. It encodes CASSLSFTAYGYTF.

The CDR3 coding sequence is TGTGCCAGCAGTTTTTTCCCAGGCCGGAATCAGCCCCAGCATTTT. Its protein is CASSFFPGRNQPQHF. The chain carries TRBV27 and TRBJ1-5, with D unclear. Germline V gene lookup returns CDR1 MNHEY and CDR2 SMNVEV (reference sequence). CDR3 length equals 15 residues. V was clipped by 3 bases and J by 4 bases, with 13 bases between them.

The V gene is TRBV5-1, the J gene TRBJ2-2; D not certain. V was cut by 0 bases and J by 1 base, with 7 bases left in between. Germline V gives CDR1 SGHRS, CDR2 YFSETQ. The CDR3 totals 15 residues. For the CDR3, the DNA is TGCGCCAGCAGCTTGGAGGCAGGGAACACCGGGGAGCTGTTTTTT. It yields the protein CASSLEAGNTGELFF.

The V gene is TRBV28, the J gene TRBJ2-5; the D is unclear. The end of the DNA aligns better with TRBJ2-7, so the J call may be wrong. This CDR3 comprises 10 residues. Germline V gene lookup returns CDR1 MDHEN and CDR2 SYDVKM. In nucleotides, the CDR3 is TGTGCCAGCAGTTTACACGAGCAGTACTTC. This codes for CASSLHEQYF.

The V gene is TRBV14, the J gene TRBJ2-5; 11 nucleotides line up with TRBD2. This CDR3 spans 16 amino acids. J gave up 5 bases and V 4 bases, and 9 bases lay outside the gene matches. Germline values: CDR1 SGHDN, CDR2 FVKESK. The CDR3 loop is CASSPPTSGRQETQYF. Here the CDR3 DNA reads TGTGCCAGCAGCCCCCCCACTAGCGGGAGACAGGAGACCCAGTACTTC.

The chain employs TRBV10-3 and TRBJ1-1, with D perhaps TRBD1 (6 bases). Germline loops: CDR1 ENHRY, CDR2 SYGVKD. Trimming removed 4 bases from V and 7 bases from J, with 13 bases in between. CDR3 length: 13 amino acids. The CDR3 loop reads CAISGGGKGEAFF. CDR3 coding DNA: TGTGCCATCAGTGGGGGGGGCAAGGGTGAAGCTTTCTTT.

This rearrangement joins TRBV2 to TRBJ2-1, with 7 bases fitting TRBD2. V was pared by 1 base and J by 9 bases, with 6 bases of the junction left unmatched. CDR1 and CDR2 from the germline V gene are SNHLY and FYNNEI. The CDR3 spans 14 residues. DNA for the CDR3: TGTGCCAGCAGTGAAGAAAGCGGGATCGGTGAGCAGTTCTTC. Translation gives CASSEESGIGEQFF.

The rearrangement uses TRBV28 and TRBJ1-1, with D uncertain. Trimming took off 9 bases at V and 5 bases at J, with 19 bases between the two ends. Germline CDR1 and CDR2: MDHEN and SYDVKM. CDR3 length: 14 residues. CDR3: CASTPDGRRTEAFF. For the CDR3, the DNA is TGTGCCAGTACACCTGACGGGAGAAGAACTGAAGCTTTCTTT.

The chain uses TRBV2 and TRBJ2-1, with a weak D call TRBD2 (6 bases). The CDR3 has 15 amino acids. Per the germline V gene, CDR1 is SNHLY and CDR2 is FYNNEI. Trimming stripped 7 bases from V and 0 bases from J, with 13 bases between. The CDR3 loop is CASTVAESSYNEQFF. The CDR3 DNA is TGTGCCAGCACCGTAGCGGAGAGCTCCTACAATGAGCAGTTCTTC.